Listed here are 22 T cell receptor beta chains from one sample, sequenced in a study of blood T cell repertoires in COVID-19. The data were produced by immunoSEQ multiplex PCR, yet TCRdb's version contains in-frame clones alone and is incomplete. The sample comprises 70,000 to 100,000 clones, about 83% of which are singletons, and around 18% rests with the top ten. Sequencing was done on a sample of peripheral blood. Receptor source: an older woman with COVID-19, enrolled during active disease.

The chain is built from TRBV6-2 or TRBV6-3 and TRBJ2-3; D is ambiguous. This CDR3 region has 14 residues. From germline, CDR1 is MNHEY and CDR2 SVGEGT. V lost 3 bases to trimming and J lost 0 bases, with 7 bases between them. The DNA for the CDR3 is TGTGCCAGCAGTTATTTATCTAGCACAGATACGCAGTATTTT. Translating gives CASSYLSSTDTQYF.

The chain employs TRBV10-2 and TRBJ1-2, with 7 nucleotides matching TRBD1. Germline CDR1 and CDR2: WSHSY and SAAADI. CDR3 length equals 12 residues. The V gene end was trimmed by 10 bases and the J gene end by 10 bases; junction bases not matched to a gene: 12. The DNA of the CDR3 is TGCGCCACTGGGGCAGGGGGAAGGGACTACACCTTC. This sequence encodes CATGAGGRDYTF.

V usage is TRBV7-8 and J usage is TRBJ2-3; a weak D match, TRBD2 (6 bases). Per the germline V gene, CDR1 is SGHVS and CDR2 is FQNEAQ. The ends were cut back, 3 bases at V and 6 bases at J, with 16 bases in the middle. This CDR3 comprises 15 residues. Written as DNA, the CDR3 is TGTGCCAGCAGCTTTGTTGGCGGGGACCGGGATACGCAGTATTTT. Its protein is CASSFVGGDRDTQYF.

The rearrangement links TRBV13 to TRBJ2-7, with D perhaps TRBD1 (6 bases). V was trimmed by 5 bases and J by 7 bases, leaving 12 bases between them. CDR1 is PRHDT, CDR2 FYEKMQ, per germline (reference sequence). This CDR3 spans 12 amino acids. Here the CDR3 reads CASSLLDREQYF. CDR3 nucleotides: TGTGCCAGCAGCCTCCTAGACAGGGAGCAGTACTTC.

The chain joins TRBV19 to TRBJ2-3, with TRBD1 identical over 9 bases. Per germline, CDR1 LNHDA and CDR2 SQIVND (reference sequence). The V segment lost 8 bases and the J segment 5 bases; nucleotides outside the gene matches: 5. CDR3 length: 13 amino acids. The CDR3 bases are TGTGCCAGTGACAGGGGGAGTGGAGATACGCAGTATTTT. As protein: CASDRGSGDTQYF.

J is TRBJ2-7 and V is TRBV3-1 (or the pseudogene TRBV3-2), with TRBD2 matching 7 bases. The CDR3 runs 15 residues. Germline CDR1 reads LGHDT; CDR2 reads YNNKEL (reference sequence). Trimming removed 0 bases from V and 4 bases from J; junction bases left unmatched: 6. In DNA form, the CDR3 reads TGTGCCAGCAGCCAAGAGTGGGGGGGAGCTTACGAGCAGTACTTC. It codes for CASSQEWGGAYEQYF.

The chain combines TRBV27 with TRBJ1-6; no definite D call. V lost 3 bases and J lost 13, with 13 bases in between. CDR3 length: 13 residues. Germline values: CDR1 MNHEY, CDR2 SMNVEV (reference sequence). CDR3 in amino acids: CASSFSRVAPLHF. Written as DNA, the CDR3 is TGTGCCAGCAGTTTTAGCAGAGTGGCTCCCCTCCACTTT.

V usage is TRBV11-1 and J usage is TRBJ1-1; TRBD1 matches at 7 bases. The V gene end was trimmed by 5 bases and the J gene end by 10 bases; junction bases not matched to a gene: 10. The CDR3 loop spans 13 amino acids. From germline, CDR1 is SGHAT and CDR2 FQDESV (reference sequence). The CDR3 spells CASSPYRGSGAFF. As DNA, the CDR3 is TGTGCCAGCAGCCCGTACAGGGGCAGTGGAGCTTTCTTT.

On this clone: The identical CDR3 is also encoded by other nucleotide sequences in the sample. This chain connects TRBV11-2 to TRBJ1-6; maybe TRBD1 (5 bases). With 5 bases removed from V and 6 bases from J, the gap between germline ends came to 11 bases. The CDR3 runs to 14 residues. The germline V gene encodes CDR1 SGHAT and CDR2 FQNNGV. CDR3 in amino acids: CASSLTGGNSPLHF. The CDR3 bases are TGTGCCAGCAGCCTCACCGGGGGTAATTCACCCCTCCACTTT.

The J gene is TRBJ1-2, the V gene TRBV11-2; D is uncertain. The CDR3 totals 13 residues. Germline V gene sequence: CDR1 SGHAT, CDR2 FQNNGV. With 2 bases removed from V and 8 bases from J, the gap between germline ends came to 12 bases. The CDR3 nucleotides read TGTGCCAGCAGCTTATTACGGGAGGGCGGCTACACCTTC. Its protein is CASSLLREGGYTF.

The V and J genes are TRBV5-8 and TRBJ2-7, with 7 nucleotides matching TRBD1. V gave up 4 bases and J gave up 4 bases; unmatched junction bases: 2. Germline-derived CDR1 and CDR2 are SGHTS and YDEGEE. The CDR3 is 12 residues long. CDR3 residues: CASSQTGYEQYF. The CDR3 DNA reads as TGTGCCAGCAGCCAGACAGGGTACGAGCAGTACTTC.

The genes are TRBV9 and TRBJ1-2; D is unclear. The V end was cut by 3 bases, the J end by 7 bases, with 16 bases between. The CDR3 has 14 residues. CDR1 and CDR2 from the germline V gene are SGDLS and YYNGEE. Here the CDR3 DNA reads TGTGCCAGCAGCGCCGCAGTAAAGGGAGTTGGCTACACCTTC. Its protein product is CASSAAVKGVGYTF.

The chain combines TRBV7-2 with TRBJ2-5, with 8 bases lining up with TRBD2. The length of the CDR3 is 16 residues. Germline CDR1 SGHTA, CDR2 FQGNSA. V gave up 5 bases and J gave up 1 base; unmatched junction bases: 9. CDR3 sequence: CASSAQYLAGQETQYF. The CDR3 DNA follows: TGTGCCAGCAGCGCCCAGTACCTAGCGGGCCAAGAGACCCAGTACTTC.

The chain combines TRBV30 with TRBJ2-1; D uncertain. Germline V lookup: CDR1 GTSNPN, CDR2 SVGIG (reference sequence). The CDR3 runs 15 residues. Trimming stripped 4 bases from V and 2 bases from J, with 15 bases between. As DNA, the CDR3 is TGTGCCTGGATCCAAGGCCTCCAGGCCTACAATGAGCAGTTCTTC. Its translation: CAWIQGLQAYNEQFF.

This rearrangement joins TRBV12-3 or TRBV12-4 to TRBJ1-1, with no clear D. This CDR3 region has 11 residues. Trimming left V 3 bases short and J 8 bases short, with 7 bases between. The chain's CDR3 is CASSFKQEAFF. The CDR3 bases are TGTGCCAGCAGTTTTAAACAGGAAGCTTTCTTT.

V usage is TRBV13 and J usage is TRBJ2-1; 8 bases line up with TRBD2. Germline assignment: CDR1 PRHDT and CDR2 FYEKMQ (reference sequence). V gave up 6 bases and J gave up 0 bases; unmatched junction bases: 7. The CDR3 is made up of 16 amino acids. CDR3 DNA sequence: TGTGCCAGCAGTTCCGGGACTAGTGGCTCCTACAATGAGCAGTTCTTC. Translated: CASSSGTSGSYNEQFF.

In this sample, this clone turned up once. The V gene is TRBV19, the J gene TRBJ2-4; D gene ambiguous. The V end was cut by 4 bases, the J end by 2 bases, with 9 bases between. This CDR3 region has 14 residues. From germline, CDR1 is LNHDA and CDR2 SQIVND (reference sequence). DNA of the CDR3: TGTGCCAGTAGTACGTCGGTTCCCAAAAACATTCAGTACTTC. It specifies CASSTSVPKNIQYF.

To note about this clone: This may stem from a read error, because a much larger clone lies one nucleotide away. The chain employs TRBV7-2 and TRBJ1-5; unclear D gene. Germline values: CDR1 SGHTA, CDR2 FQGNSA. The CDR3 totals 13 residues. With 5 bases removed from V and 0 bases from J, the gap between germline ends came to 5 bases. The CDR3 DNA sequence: TGTGCCAGCAGCCCCTATAGCAATCAGCCCCAGCATTTT. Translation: CASSPYSNQPQHF. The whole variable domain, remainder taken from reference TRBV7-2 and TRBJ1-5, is GAGVSQSPSNKVTEKGKDVELRCDPISGHTALYWYRQSLGQGLEFLIYFQGNSAPDKSGLPSDRFSAERTGGSVSTLTIQRTQQEDSAVYLCASSPYSNQPQHFGDGTRLSIL.

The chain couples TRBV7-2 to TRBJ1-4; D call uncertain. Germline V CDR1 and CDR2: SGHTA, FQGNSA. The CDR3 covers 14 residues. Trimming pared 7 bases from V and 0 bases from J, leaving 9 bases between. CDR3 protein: CASTTPATNEKLFF. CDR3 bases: TGTGCCAGCACTACCCCTGCAACTAATGAAAAACTGTTTTTT.

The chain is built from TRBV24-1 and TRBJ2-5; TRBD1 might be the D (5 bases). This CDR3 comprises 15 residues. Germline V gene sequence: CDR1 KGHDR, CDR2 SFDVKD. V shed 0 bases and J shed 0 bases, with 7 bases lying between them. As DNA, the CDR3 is TGTGCCACCAGTGATTTGAGGGGTTACCAAGAGACCCAGTACTTC. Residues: CATSDLRGYQETQYF.

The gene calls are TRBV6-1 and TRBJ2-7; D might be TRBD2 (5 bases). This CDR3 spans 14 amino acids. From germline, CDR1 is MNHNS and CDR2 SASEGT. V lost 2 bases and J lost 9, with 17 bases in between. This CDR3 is CASSELGLDGGQYF. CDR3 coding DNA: TGTGCCAGCAGTGAACTCGGACTGGACGGCGGGCAGTACTTC.

Here the CDR3 reads CASSTGTGDYEQYF. CDR3 nucleotides: TGTGCCAGCAGCACCGGGACAGGGGACTACGAGCAGTACTTC. The V gene is TRBV2, the J gene TRBJ2-7; 10 nucleotides line up with TRBD1. CDR3 length: 14 residues. Germline V gives CDR1 SNHLY, CDR2 FYNNEI. Trimming at V came to 6 bases and at J to 3 bases, leaving 5 bases not matched to a gene.